One and the same sample provided the 29 T cell receptor beta chains below, sequenced in a study of monozygotic twins with cystic fibrosis. Produced via immunoSEQ multiplex PCR; TCRdb's table is partial and in-frame only. The table has some 31,000 clones, around four fifths seen once. Source material: blood. Source of these receptors: a girl aged 2 to 9 with cystic fibrosis.

The chain uses TRBV6-6 and TRBJ1-2; D gene unclear. The CDR3 length is 13 residues. Germline V gene data show CDR1 as MNHNY and CDR2 as SVGAGI (reference sequence). Trimming took off 2 bases at V and 8 bases at J, with 12 bases between the two ends. The CDR3 sequence: CASSYGQSQGYTF. DNA for the CDR3: TGTGCCAGCAGTTACGGGCAGAGTCAAGGCTACACCTTC.

The chain carries TRBV28 and TRBJ1-1; D not certain. V was trimmed by 6 bases and J by 0 bases, leaving 8 bases between them. CDR1 is MDHEN and CDR2 is SYDVKM in the germline V gene. This CDR3 comprises 13 residues. In DNA, the CDR3 is TGTGCCAGCAGCCGGACGGTGAACACTGAAGCTTTCTTT. This encodes CASSRTVNTEAFF.

V usage is TRBV9 and J usage is TRBJ1-5; D is uncertain. The CDR3 contains 15 residues. V gave up 4 bases and J gave up 1 base, with 12 bases separating them. CDR1 and CDR2 (germline): SGDLS, YYNGEE. CDR3 in DNA: TGTGCCAGCAGCCGAGGAGGTGGAAGCAATCAGCCCCAGCATTTT. Its translation is CASSRGGGSNQPQHF.

The V and J genes are TRBV10-1 and TRBJ1-6, with 7 bases aligning to TRBD1. The CDR3 consists of 14 residues. With 5 bases clipped from V and 7 bases from J, the junction kept 5 bases outside the gene matches. Germline V lookup: CDR1 WNHNN, CDR2 SYGVQD (reference sequence). As DNA, the CDR3 is TGCGCCAGCAGTTTCGGACAGGTCAATTCACCCCTCCACTTT. The encoded protein is CASSFGQVNSPLHF.

The V gene is TRBV10-3, the J gene TRBJ2-3, with no clear D. The CDR3 contains 13 residues. V was shortened by 6 bases and J by 5 bases, with 12 bases between the two germline ends. Germline V CDR1 and CDR2: ENHRY, SYGVKD. The CDR3 DNA is TGTGCCATCAGGGTACTATTGCGAGATACGCAGTATTTT. Translating gives CAIRVLLRDTQYF.

The chain is built from TRBV10-2 and TRBJ1-5; D not resolved. V was shortened by 3 bases and J by 2 bases, with 14 bases between the two germline ends. Germline assignment: CDR1 WSHSY and CDR2 SAAADI. This CDR3 is 16 amino acids long. CDR3 residues: CASSEALGVGNQPQHF. The CDR3, as DNA: TGCGCCAGCAGTGAAGCGCTTGGTGTCGGCAATCAGCCCCAGCATTTT.

This chain uses TRBV9 with TRBJ1-6; D is undetermined. The CDR3 extends over 14 amino acids. The V end lost 3 bases, the J end lost 9 bases, and 13 bases lay between the germline ends. In germline, CDR1 is SGDLS, CDR2 YYNGEE. For the CDR3, the DNA is TGTGCCAGCAGCGCCGAGGGAGGGCTTTCACCCCTCCACTTT. Encoded protein: CASSAEGGLSPLHF.

The sample holds one count of this clone. The chain links TRBV10-3 to TRBJ2-7; D remains ambiguous. The CDR3 covers 15 residues. V lost 2 bases to trimming and J lost 3 bases, with 14 bases between them. Germline CDR1 ENHRY, CDR2 SYGVKD. The CDR3, as DNA: TGTGCCATCAGTGAGACGATGAAACCAGACTACGAGCAGTACTTC. This gives the protein CAISETMKPDYEQYF.

The chain carries TRBV29-1 and TRBJ1-1; D is uncertain. Trimming cost V 4 bases and J 6 bases, with 18 bases left between them. Per the germline V gene, CDR1 is SQVTM and CDR2 is ANQGSEA. This CDR3 region has 14 residues. The CDR3: CSVAYMGIRAEAFF. CDR3 DNA sequence: TGCAGCGTTGCGTATATGGGGATTCGAGCTGAAGCTTTCTTT.

The V and J genes are TRBV6-5 and TRBJ1-1; 7 nucleotides match TRBD1. The CDR3 is 15 amino acids. Looked up from germline, CDR1 is MNHEY and CDR2 is SVGAGI. Trimming cost V 5 bases and J 6 bases; bases outside gene matches: 12. For the CDR3, the DNA is TGTGCCAGCAGTCGCGGAGGGGGCGTCTCATCTGAAGCTTTCTTT. Its translation is CASSRGGGVSSEAFF.

The rearrangement uses TRBV11-3 and TRBJ2-1; 12 nucleotides agree with TRBD2. V dropped 5 bases and J dropped 0; count of bases not matched to a gene: 8. Looked up from germline, CDR1 is SGHNT and CDR2 is YENEEA. The CDR3 length is 18 residues. The CDR3 spells CASSPRTSGTSSYNEQFF. The DNA of the CDR3 is TGTGCCAGCAGCCCAAGGACTAGCGGGACCAGCTCCTACAATGAGCAGTTCTTC.

This chain uses TRBV21-1 with TRBJ1-6. TRBV21-1 is a recognized pseudogene. The CDR3 length is 17 residues. Here the CDR3 DNA reads TGTGCCAGCAGCAAATTATGGAGGGGGGATTATAATTCACCCCTCCACTTT. It yields the protein CASSKLWRGDYNSPLHF.

V is TRBV30 and J is TRBJ2-6; the match to TRBD2 covers 9 bases. The V gene end was trimmed by 0 bases and the J gene end by 0 bases; junction bases not matched to a gene: 12. Per germline, CDR1 GTSNPN and CDR2 SVGIG (reference sequence). This CDR3 is 20 amino acids long. CDR3 protein: CAWSVRGSGSVGSGANVLTF. The CDR3 coding sequence is TGTGCCTGGAGTGTACGGGGTAGCGGGAGTGTGGGCTCTGGGGCCAACGTCCTGACTTTC.

This clone was counted a single time. The J gene is TRBJ1-5, the V gene TRBV30, with 10 bases matching TRBD1. Per germline, CDR1 GTSNPN and CDR2 SVGIG (reference sequence). Trimming cost V 4 bases and J 2 bases; bases outside gene matches: 8. The CDR3 sequence is 16 residues long. CDR3 protein: CAWNRPGTGGNQPQHF. DNA for the CDR3: TGTGCCTGGAACCGACCCGGGACAGGGGGCAATCAGCCCCAGCATTTT.

The V and J genes are TRBV19 and TRBJ1-5; possibly TRBD1 for D (5 bases). V was pared by 6 bases and J by 1 base, with 13 bases between. Germline V gives CDR1 LNHDA, CDR2 SQIVND (reference sequence). This CDR3 spans 15 amino acids. The CDR3 loop is CASRNRNISNQPQHF. Written as DNA, the CDR3 is TGTGCCAGTAGGAACAGGAATATCAGCAATCAGCCCCAGCATTTT.

V gene TRBV6-5 combines with J gene TRBJ2-5; the D is unclear. The V end was cut by 2 bases, the J end by 2 bases, with 6 bases between. The CDR3 is made up of 13 amino acids. Germline assignment: CDR1 MNHEY and CDR2 SVGAGI. The CDR3 region is CASSYGLQETQYF. The CDR3 nucleotides read TGTGCCAGCAGTTACGGGTTACAAGAGACCCAGTACTTC.

The chain joins TRBV28 to TRBJ1-1, with D uncertain. Germline V gives CDR1 MDHEN, CDR2 SYDVKM. V was trimmed by 6 bases and J by 3 bases, leaving 14 bases between them. This CDR3 comprises 14 residues. The CDR3 here is CASRSLIRYTEAFF. DNA of the CDR3: TGTGCCAGCAGATCCCTGATCCGGTACACTGAAGCTTTCTTT.

This chain uses TRBV2 with TRBJ2-7, with 8 bases matching TRBD2. The length of the CDR3 is 14 residues. Germline trimming cut 4 bases from V and 7 bases from J; bases unmatched to any gene: 9. Germline assignment: CDR1 SNHLY and CDR2 FYNNEI. CDR3 sequence reads: CASSAPGGFGEQYF. The CDR3 DNA is TGTGCCAGCAGTGCCCCGGGAGGGTTCGGGGAGCAGTACTTC.

This chain connects TRBV6-4 to TRBJ2-7, with 7 bases lining up with TRBD2. The germline V gene encodes CDR1 MRHNA and CDR2 SNTAGT. The CDR3 extends over 17 amino acids. Trimming at V came to 10 bases and at J to 2 bases, leaving 20 bases not matched to a gene. The CDR3 sequence: CANVLGLKGKGTYEQYF. In DNA, the CDR3 is TGTGCCAACGTGTTGGGACTAAAGGGAAAGGGGACCTACGAGCAGTACTTC.

J is TRBJ1-6 and V is TRBV10-3; D remains unclear. Trimming stripped 3 bases from V and 5 bases from J, with 11 bases between. The CDR3 consists of 15 residues. CDR1 and CDR2 (germline): ENHRY, SYGVKD. Here the CDR3 DNA reads TGTGCCATCAGTGATAAGGGTGCAGATAATTCACCCCTCCACTTT. Translated: CAISDKGADNSPLHF.

The chain combines TRBV10-1 with TRBJ2-3; D is undetermined. The length of the CDR3 is 16 residues. V was trimmed by 0 bases and J by 1 base, leaving 11 bases between them. Germline V CDR1 and CDR2: WNHNN, SYGVQD (reference sequence). This CDR3 is CASSESKLEGTDTQYF. CDR3 in DNA: TGCGCCAGCAGTGAGTCGAAGCTTGAGGGCACAGATACGCAGTATTTT.

The rearrangement links TRBV27 to TRBJ2-7, with D perhaps TRBD2 (6 bases). V shed 6 bases and J shed 5 bases, with 23 bases lying between them. CDR1 is MNHEY and CDR2 is SMNVEV in the germline V gene (reference sequence). This CDR3 has 16 residues. CDR3 coding DNA: TGTGCCAGCAGCTTAAGTTGGGACTTTCCCCCCGACGAGCAGTACTTC. It yields the protein CASSLSWDFPPDEQYF.

The rearrangement links TRBV6-1 to TRBJ1-2; TRBD1 might be the D (6 bases). V lost 6 bases and J 5 bases, leaving 13 bases between the germline ends. CDR3 size: 13 residues. The germline gives CDR1 MNHNS, CDR2 SASEGT. The CDR3 spells CASRRGQKYGYTF. The CDR3 region has the DNA TGTGCCAGCAGGAGGGGACAAAAGTATGGCTACACCTTC.

The chain couples TRBV6-5 to TRBJ1-1; D unresolved. Trimming took 2 bases from V and 9 from J, leaving 7 bases between them. The CDR3 contains 11 residues. The germline gives CDR1 MNHEY, CDR2 SVGAGI. CDR3 residues: CASSYGQQAFF. In nucleotides, the CDR3 is TGTGCCAGCAGTTACGGGCAGCAAGCTTTCTTT.

This chain connects TRBV5-5 to TRBJ2-7; D may match TRBD1 or TRBD2 (5 bases each). Between the trimmed V and J ends, which lost 1 base and 2 bases, there was a span of 10 bases. Looked up from germline, CDR1 is SGHKS and CDR2 is YYEKEE (reference sequence). This CDR3 has 14 amino acids. The CDR3 here is CASSLSPGPYEQYF. The CDR3 DNA reads as TGTGCCAGCAGCTTGAGTCCGGGGCCCTACGAGCAGTACTTC.

J is TRBJ1-1 and V is TRBV11-2; D might be TRBD1 (5 bases). Trimming removed 5 bases from V and 1 base from J, with 8 bases in between. In germline, CDR1 is SGHAT, CDR2 FQNNGV. The CDR3 is made up of 13 amino acids. The CDR3 is CASSPGGNTEAFF. Written as DNA, the CDR3 is TGTGCCAGCAGCCCCGGGGGGAACACTGAAGCTTTCTTT.

The V and J genes are TRBV6-5 and TRBJ1-4; D is uncertain. This CDR3 has 14 residues. Germline V gene data show CDR1 as MNHEY and CDR2 as SVGAGI. The V gene lost 2 bases and the J gene lost 8 bases, with 12 bases spanning the gap. This CDR3 is CASSYGRLAEKLFF. In DNA, the CDR3 is TGTGCCAGCAGTTACGGCAGGTTGGCCGAAAAACTGTTTTTT.

This chain links TRBV27 with TRBJ1-4; D is unclear. The V and J ends lost 3 bases and 7 bases respectively, with 15 bases between them. Germline lookup yields CDR1 MNHEY and CDR2 SMNVEV (reference sequence). This CDR3 is 15 amino acids long. CDR3 sequence (DNA): TGTGCCAGCAGTTTGACTCCGGGAAGTGGTGAAAAACTGTTTTTT. Residues: CASSLTPGSGEKLFF.

The J gene is TRBJ1-3, the V gene TRBV2, with D possibly being TRBD1 (5 bases). V lost 8 bases, J lost 1 base, and 9 bases lay in between. Germline assignment: CDR1 SNHLY and CDR2 FYNNEI. This CDR3 spans 13 amino acids. The CDR3 bases are TGTGCCAGCGGGGGACGGTCTGGAAACACCATATATTTT. Its protein is CASGGRSGNTIYF.